Below are 17 T cell receptor beta chains sequenced from a single sample in a study of sequential checkpoint blockade in melanoma. The treatment was: randomized to nivolumab then ipilimumab (arm A) or the reverse (arm B). Repertoires were generated with immunoSEQ multiplex PCR, while TCRdb's copy carries only in-frame clones and drops some. This table holds more than 7,500 clones, less than 75% found once. The input for sequencing was CD8+ T cells sorted from blood (inferred from file names), taken from a patient given nivolumab and ipilimumab in sequence. These receptors all stem from a human donor with melanoma.

This clone was counted a single time. V is TRBV4-2 and J is TRBJ1-5; 7 bases fit TRBD1. CDR1 and CDR2 (germline): LGHNA, YNFKEQ. V was clipped by 3 bases and J by 4 bases; unmatched bases: 3. CDR3 length equals 14 residues. The CDR3: CASSQGQKNQPQHF. In DNA, the CDR3 is TGTGCCAGCAGCCAGGGACAGAAAAATCAGCCCCAGCATTTT.

This clone was observed once. J is TRBJ2-1 and V is TRBV4-1; 9 bases are a match to TRBD2. This CDR3 contains 16 residues. Per the germline V gene, CDR1 is MGHRA and CDR2 is YSYEKL. V lost 0 bases and J lost 2; bases outside the gene matches: 2. The CDR3: CASSQEPSGAYNEQFF. The CDR3 region has the DNA TGCGCCAGCAGCCAAGAGCCTAGCGGGGCCTACAATGAGCAGTTCTTC.

This clone occurred a few times. The chain employs TRBV5-4 and TRBJ1-3; possibly TRBD1 for D (5 bases). Trimming pared 5 bases from V and 4 bases from J, leaving 13 bases between. The CDR3 sequence is 14 residues long. CDR1 and CDR2 from the germline V gene are SGHNT and YYREEE (reference sequence). CDR3 in amino acids: CASSRGQIGNTIYF. As DNA, the CDR3 is TGTGCCAGCAGTCGAGGACAAATCGGAAACACCATATATTTT.

The chain couples TRBV29-1 to TRBJ1-1; 8 bases are shared with TRBD1. Trimming cost V 6 bases and J 3 bases; bases outside gene matches: 15. This CDR3 is built from 16 residues. The V gene's germline CDR1 is SQVTM and CDR2 ANQGSEA. The CDR3 protein is CSVVRRTGWGDTEAFF. CDR3 in DNA: TGCAGCGTCGTCAGGAGGACAGGGTGGGGGGACACTGAAGCTTTCTTT.

The chain employs TRBV9 and TRBJ2-7, with D possibly being TRBD1 (6 bases). The V gene lost 4 bases and the J gene lost 3 bases, with 11 bases spanning the gap. This CDR3 spans 13 amino acids. The V gene's germline CDR1 is SGDLS and CDR2 YYNGEE. The CDR3 region is CASSKEGVYEQYF. The DNA of the CDR3 is TGTGCCAGCAGCAAAGAGGGGGTCTACGAGCAGTACTTC. The full variable domain, completed using reference TRBV9 and TRBJ2-7, is DSGVTQTPKHLITATGQRVTLRCSPRSGDLSVYWYQQSLDQGLQFLIQYYNGEERAKGNILERFSAQQFPDLHSELNLSSLELGDSALYFCASSKEGVYEQYFGPGTRLTVT.

Judged by abundance, this clone is medium-sized. The J gene is TRBJ1-5, the V gene TRBV18; possibly TRBD1 for D (5 bases). This CDR3 has 15 residues. The germline gives CDR1 KGHSH, CDR2 LQKENI. Trimming shortened V by 0 bases and J by 4 bases, and 10 bases separated the two germline ends. CDR3 nucleotides: TGTGCCAGCTCACCACCGGGGCAGGGAAATCAGCCCCAGCATTTT. The encoded protein is CASSPPGQGNQPQHF.

This clone was counted between two and nine times. The genes are TRBV7-2 and TRBJ2-1; perhaps TRBD2 as D (7 bases). CDR1 and CDR2 (germline): SGHTA, FQGNSA. The V gene lost 0 bases and the J gene lost 4 bases, with 10 bases spanning the gap. CDR3 length: 15 amino acids. The CDR3 region has the DNA TGTGCCAGCAGCTTAGCTGGGGGGGCATACAATGAGCAGTTCTTC. Its translation: CASSLAGGAYNEQFF.

The V gene is TRBV19, the J gene TRBJ2-5, with a weak D call TRBD2 (6 bases). The end of the DNA is better explained by TRBJ2-7, so the J call may be wrong. The length of the CDR3 is 15 residues. CDR1 LNHDA and CDR2 SQIVND come from the germline V gene (reference sequence). The CDR3, as DNA: TGTGCCAGTAGTATTTATGGGGGGAGTTCTTACGAGCAGTACTTC. Its translation: CASSIYGGSSYEQYF.

The rearrangement uses TRBV5-1 and TRBJ2-7; 7 positions match TRBD1. V dropped 3 bases and J dropped 4; count of bases not matched to a gene: 10. The CDR3 extends over 15 amino acids. Germline V CDR1 and CDR2: SGHRS, YFSETQ. The CDR3 protein is CASSSDTTGWYEQYF. The CDR3 DNA is TGCGCCAGCAGCTCCGACACGACAGGGTGGTACGAGCAGTACTTC.

This chain uses TRBV7-9 with TRBJ2-3; 12 positions match TRBD2. J was trimmed by 1 base and V by 5 bases; bases with no gene match: 4. Germline V gene sequence: CDR1 SEHNR, CDR2 FQNEAQ (reference sequence). This CDR3 spans 16 amino acids. The chain's CDR3 is CASSVTSGGRTDTQYF. Here the CDR3 DNA reads TGTGCCAGCAGCGTGACTAGCGGGGGACGCACAGATACGCAGTATTTT.

J is TRBJ2-7 and V is TRBV7-2; 10 bases fit TRBD1. Germline values: CDR1 SGHTA, CDR2 FQGNSA. The CDR3 covers 17 residues. With 3 bases clipped from V and 5 bases from J, the junction kept 13 bases outside the gene matches. CDR3 sequence: CASSFHLPGQGTHEQYF. The DNA for the CDR3 is TGTGCCAGCAGCTTCCATCTCCCGGGACAGGGGACCCACGAGCAGTACTTC.

The chain joins TRBV7-6 to TRBJ2-1, with D perhaps matching TRBD2 (5 bases). Trimming shortened V by 7 bases and J by 2 bases, and 15 bases separated the two germline ends. This CDR3 has 15 amino acids. Germline values: CDR1 SGHVS, CDR2 FNYEAQ. The CDR3 DNA reads as TGTGCCAGCACCCGGACTGACTATCCCTACAATGAGCAGTTCTTC. This gives the protein CASTRTDYPYNEQFF.

The chain is built from TRBV29-1 and TRBJ1-1; TRBD1 agrees at 10 bases. There are 14 residues in the CDR3. CDR1 SQVTM and CDR2 ANQGSEA come from the germline V gene. The trim removed 6 bases at V and 7 bases at J, leaving 11 bases unmatched. The CDR3 here is CSVHRSGDRGEAFF. The CDR3 DNA reads TGCAGCGTCCACCGGTCGGGGGACAGGGGTGAAGCTTTCTTT.

A note on this clone: Other DNA variants within this sample encode the same CDR3. The CDR3 DNA follows: TGTGCCAGCAGTCGAGGACTAGCGGGCTACGAGCAGTACTTC. It codes for CASSRGLAGYEQYF. The chain employs TRBV6-1 and TRBJ2-7; 11 nucleotides align to TRBD2. The CDR3 contains 14 residues. Germline trimming cut 5 bases from V and 3 bases from J; bases unmatched to any gene: 3. The germline gives CDR1 MNHNS, CDR2 SASEGT.

This chain links TRBV7-9 with TRBJ2-7, with 7 bases that match TRBD1. Trimming removed 4 bases from V and 0 bases from J; junction bases left unmatched: 9. The germline V gene encodes CDR1 SEHNR and CDR2 FQNEAQ (reference sequence). The CDR3 spans 16 residues. The CDR3 loop is CASSSLTGTDSYEQYF. DNA for the CDR3: TGTGCCAGCAGCTCACTAACCGGGACAGACTCCTACGAGCAGTACTTC. Complete variable domain (other parts from reference TRBV7-9 and TRBJ2-7): DTGVSQNPRHKITKRGQNVTFRCDPISEHNRLYWYRQTLGQGPEFLTYFQNEAQLEKSRLLSDRFSAERPKGSFSTLEIQRTEQGDSAMYLCASSSLTGTDSYEQYFGPGTRLTVT.

The chain joins TRBV6-4 to TRBJ2-3; 7 nucleotides line up with TRBD2. CDR1 is MRHNA, CDR2 SNTAGT, per germline. J was trimmed by 6 bases and V by 0 bases; bases with no gene match: 9. The CDR3 loop spans 16 amino acids. The CDR3 DNA reads TGTGCCAGCAGTGACTCCGTAGCTAGCGGAGCTGATACGCAGTATTTT. Protein product: CASSDSVASGADTQYF.

This clone was detected once. This chain connects TRBV28 to TRBJ2-1; 10 bases match TRBD2. This CDR3 contains 15 residues. Germline V gene data show CDR1 as MDHEN and CDR2 as SYDVKM. The ends lost 5 bases at V and 5 bases at J; junction bases unmatched: 6. The CDR3 spells CASSRNLAGDNEQFF. In DNA, the CDR3 is TGTGCCAGCAGTCGAAATCTAGCGGGGGACAATGAGCAGTTCTTC. The complete variable domain, with remaining parts taken from reference TRBV28 and TRBJ2-1, reads DVKVTQSSRYLVKRTGEKVFLECVQDMDHENMFWYRQDPGLGLRLIYFSYDVKMKEKGDIPEGYSVSREKKERFSLILESASTNQTSMYLCASSRNLAGDNEQFFGPGTRLTVL.